These 23 T cell receptor beta chains originate from one sample sequenced in a study of monozygotic twins with inflammatory bowel disease. TCRdb re-called the 5' RACE reads and gives one entry per CDR3 protein, without DNA. The listing records about 300,000 distinct CDR3 sequences. Source material: blood. The receptors originated from a human donor with ulcerative colitis or Crohn's disease, or a healthy co-twin of an affected twin (not recorded which).

The rearrangement links TRBV7-2 to TRBJ2-2; TCRdb names TRBD1, which stays unverified in the absence of DNA. The CDR3 has 15 residues. CDR1 and CDR2 from the germline V gene are SGHTA and FQGNSA. CDR3 amino acids: CASRLGTANTGELFF.

The chain links TRBV7-8 to TRBJ1-5; there is no DNA to check the TCRdb D call of TRBD1. The CDR3 is 17 residues long. In germline, CDR1 is SGHVS, CDR2 FQNEAQ. The CDR3 loop reads CASSLVPGTYSNQPQHF.

V usage is TRBV20-1 and J usage is TRBJ1-1; TCRdb outputs TRBD1, but without DNA this stays unchecked. Germline V gene lookup returns CDR1 DFQATT and CDR2 SNEGSKA (reference sequence). CDR3 length: 13 amino acids. CDR3 loop: CSPTRGSGTEAFF.

The J gene is TRBJ2-3, the V gene TRBV7-9; TCRdb's D call, TRBD1, is unchecked because there is no DNA. This CDR3 has 16 residues. From germline, CDR1 is SEHNR and CDR2 FQNEAQ (reference sequence). The CDR3 reads CASSVPRTKPTDTQYF.

The chain couples TRBV19 to TRBJ2-2; without DNA, the TCRdb call of TRBD1 cannot be checked. This CDR3 is built from 15 residues. Germline V gives CDR1 LNHDA, CDR2 SQIVND (reference sequence). The CDR3 sequence: CASSSSGTPTGELFF.

This chain connects TRBV18 to TRBJ2-7. This CDR3 region has 11 residues. Germline V CDR1 and CDR2: KGHSH, LQKENI. The CDR3 loop reads CASTSSYEQYF. The full variable domain, with the rest looked up from reference TRBV18 and TRBJ2-7, is NAGVMQNPRHLVRRRGQEARLRCSPMKGHSHVYWYRQLPEEGLKFMVYLQKENIIDESGMPKERFSAEFPKEGPSILRIQQVVRGDSAAYFCASTSSYEQYFGPGTRLTVT.

The rearrangement links TRBV5-4 to TRBJ2-1. The CDR3 is 15 amino acids. The V gene's germline CDR1 is SGHNT and CDR2 YYREEE (reference sequence). The CDR3 spells CASSLDSSSRNEQFF.

The chain combines TRBV10-3 with TRBJ2-1; TCRdb indicates TRBD1, and absent DNA this call remains unverified. The CDR3 length is 18 residues. Per germline, CDR1 ENHRY and CDR2 SYGVKD. The CDR3 sequence is CAISESWGSFEGAGEQFF.

The V and J genes are TRBV7-2 and TRBJ2-2; TCRdb proposes TRBD2, but this gene call is untestable without DNA. The CDR3 length is 13 residues. Germline V gene sequence: CDR1 SGHTA, CDR2 FQGNSA. The CDR3 reads CASSLVGGRELFF. Full variable domain (rest looked up from reference TRBV7-2 and TRBJ2-2): GAGVSQSPSNKVTEKGKDVELRCDPISGHTALYWYRQSLGQGLEFLIYFQGNSAPDKSGLPSDRFSAERTGGSVSTLTIQRTQQEDSAVYLCASSLVGGRELFFGEGSRLTVL.

The genes are TRBV15 and TRBJ2-7. The germline CDR1 and CDR2 sequences are LNHNV and YYDKDF (reference sequence). CDR3 length: 14 amino acids. The CDR3 region is CATSRDLAGREQYF. Combining the CDR3 with reference TRBV15 and TRBJ2-7 gives the whole variable domain DAMVIQNPRYQVTQFGKPVTLSCSQTLNHNVMYWYQQKSSQAPKLLFHYYDKDFNNEADTPDNFQSRRPNTSFCFLDIRSPGLGDTAMYLCATSRDLAGREQYFGPGTRLTVT.

The rearrangement joins TRBV6-5 to TRBJ2-2; TCRdb proposes TRBD1, but this gene call is untestable without DNA. CDR1 MNHEY and CDR2 SVGAGI come from the germline V gene. The length of the CDR3 is 15 residues. CDR3 region: CASSYAGRSTGELFF.

The chain combines TRBV3-1 with TRBJ1-1. Germline lookup yields CDR1 LGHDT and CDR2 YNNKEL (reference sequence). The CDR3 covers 13 residues. The chain's CDR3 is CASSATWSTEAFF.

The chain has TRBV4-3 and TRBJ2-5; TCRdb's D gene call, TRBD2, goes unchecked for lack of DNA. The CDR3 has 17 residues. CDR1 LGHNA and CDR2 YSLEER come from the germline V gene. This CDR3 is CASSSRLAGAGGETQYF.

The chain combines TRBV6-5 with TRBJ1-1; with no DNA, the TCRdb D assignment of TRBD1 cannot be verified. The CDR3 spans 15 residues. CDR1 is MNHEY, CDR2 SVGAGI, per germline. The CDR3 loop reads CASSYVLGYFTEAFF.

This chain's CDR3 is CASSRPDRGKRNTQYF. The genes are TRBV18 and TRBJ2-5; TCRdb's D gene call, TRBD1, goes unchecked for lack of DNA. CDR3 length: 16 amino acids. CDR1 and CDR2 from the germline V gene are KGHSH and LQKENI.

This chain links TRBV21-1 with TRBJ2-3. TRBV21-1 is marked as a pseudogene. CDR3 length: 12 amino acids. CDR3 region: CASSYSTDTQYF.

The genes are TRBV12-1 and TRBJ1-5; absent DNA, TCRdb's TRBD1 call cannot be checked. TRBV12-1 is recorded as a pseudogene. This CDR3 has 16 residues. The CDR3 here is CASNPIRGARYQPQHF.

V is TRBV9 and J is TRBJ1-5; without DNA, the TCRdb call of TRBD1 cannot be checked. Germline CDR1 SGDLS, CDR2 YYNGEE. This CDR3 has 15 residues. CDR3 in amino acids: CASSKGQGSNQPQHF.

This chain connects TRBV7-9 to TRBJ1-1. Germline CDR1 reads SEHNR; CDR2 reads FQNEAQ (reference sequence). This CDR3 region has 15 residues. This CDR3 is CASSSSGFANTEAFF.

The rearrangement joins TRBV11-2 to TRBJ2-1. From germline, CDR1 is SGHAT and CDR2 FQNNGV. The CDR3 has 14 residues. The CDR3 loop is CASSLGSAYNEQFF.

The chain employs TRBV5-1 and TRBJ1-6. CDR3 length: 12 residues. CDR1 and CDR2 from the germline V gene are SGHRS and YFSETQ. The CDR3 loop reads CASSPSGSPLHF.

V gene TRBV6-1 combines with J gene TRBJ1-5; TCRdb lists TRBD1, though no DNA is available to test this call. The CDR3 is 17 amino acids. Germline-derived CDR1 and CDR2 are MNHNS and SASEGT. The CDR3 sequence: CASSISGTSWSNQPQHF.

The gene calls are TRBV11-2 and TRBJ2-4; TCRdb selects TRBD1, and the lack of DNA leaves this call unchecked. Germline V gives CDR1 SGHAT, CDR2 FQNNGV. The CDR3 consists of 20 residues. The CDR3 loop reads CASSLEGAGDRGLRENIQYF. The full variable domain, with the rest looked up from reference TRBV11-2 and TRBJ2-4, is EAGVAQSPRYKIIEKRQSVAFWCNPISGHATLYWYQQILGQGPKLLIQFQNNGVVDDSQLPKDRFSAERLKGVDSTLKIQPAKLEDSAVYLCASSLEGAGDRGLRENIQYFGAGTRLSVL.